The 10 T cell receptor beta chains below all came from one sample that was sequenced in a study of OX40 agonist ivuxolimab in advanced cancers. The method was immunoSEQ multiplex PCR; TCRdb's version includes in-frame clones alone and lacks a portion of them. The sample lists under 40,000 clones, roughly 90% seen once, with approximately 0.9% in the top ten. Sequences were derived from CD4+ or CD8+ T cells sorted from blood, sampled in a trial of the OX40 agonist ivuxolimab. The receptors stem from an adult with an advanced solid tumor such as melanoma, head and neck, liver or kidney cancer.

The rearrangement links TRBV2 to TRBJ2-1; TRBD2 agrees at 13 bases. The CDR3 totals 15 residues. Trimming at V came to 5 bases and at J to 4 bases, leaving 2 bases not matched to a gene. Looked up from germline, CDR1 is SNHLY and CDR2 is FYNNEI. The CDR3 region is CASSTSGRGYNEQFF. DNA of the CDR3: TGTGCCAGCAGTACTAGCGGGAGGGGGTACAATGAGCAGTTCTTC.

V is TRBV7-3 and J is TRBJ1-2; possible D gene TRBD1, 5 bases. CDR3 size: 13 residues. V lost 5 bases, J lost 6 bases, and 13 bases lay in between. CDR1 is SGHTA, CDR2 FQGTGA, per germline. This CDR3 reads CASSPGPRDGYTF. The DNA for the CDR3 is TGTGCCAGCAGCCCAGGCCCCAGGGATGGCTACACCTTC.

The chain is built from TRBV5-3 and TRBJ2-1, with D possibly matching TRBD1 (5 bases). TRBV5-3 is flagged as an ORF with uncertain function. V was trimmed by 0 bases and J by 8 bases, leaving 9 bases between them. CDR3 size: 13 residues. Here the CDR3 DNA reads TGTGCCAGAAGCTTGGTAGGGGCCGATGAGCAGTTCTTC. It translates to CARSLVGADEQFF.

This chain uses TRBV5-6 with TRBJ2-2; D unresolved. The germline V gene encodes CDR1 SGHDT and CDR2 YYEEEE. The V gene lost 2 bases and the J gene lost 8 bases, with 16 bases spanning the gap. The CDR3 sequence is 15 residues long. This CDR3 reads CASSLNGPSKGELFF. The CDR3 DNA is TGTGCCAGCAGCTTAAACGGCCCCAGTAAGGGGGAGCTGTTTTTT.

This clone appeared once. The chain carries TRBV6-5 and TRBJ2-2; D might be TRBD1 or TRBD2, each matching 5 bases. Trimming removed 2 bases from V and 3 bases from J, with 10 bases in between. In germline, CDR1 is MNHEY, CDR2 SVGAGI. This CDR3 comprises 15 residues. This CDR3 is CASSYVGAYTGELFF. As DNA, the CDR3 is TGTGCCAGCAGTTACGTCGGGGCATACACCGGGGAGCTGTTTTTT.

The rearrangement uses TRBV28 and TRBJ1-4; D is possibly TRBD1 (5 bases). V lost 3 bases, J lost 7 bases, and 12 bases lay in between. Per the germline V gene, CDR1 is MDHEN and CDR2 is SYDVKM. CDR3 size: 14 residues. The CDR3: CASSFLRGVEKLFF. The CDR3 DNA follows: TGTGCCAGCAGTTTCCTTAGGGGAGTTGAAAAACTGTTTTTT.

The V gene is TRBV4-3, the J gene TRBJ2-2; D call uncertain. The CDR3 covers 14 residues. Germline CDR1 LGHNA, CDR2 YSLEER. The V and J ends lost 4 bases and 0 bases respectively, with 6 bases between them. CDR3 DNA sequence: TGCGCCAGCAGCCGGTTGTCGAACACCGGGGAGCTGTTTTTT. Translated, it gives CASSRLSNTGELFF.

The chain uses TRBV7-9 and TRBJ2-1; 10 bases are shared with TRBD2. CDR1 and CDR2 from the germline V gene are SEHNR and FQNEAQ (reference sequence). V dropped 5 bases and J dropped 0; count of bases not matched to a gene: 4. The CDR3 spans 16 residues. CDR3: CASSPTSGASYNEQFF. The CDR3, as DNA: TGTGCCAGCAGCCCTACTAGCGGGGCCTCCTACAATGAGCAGTTCTTC.

The V gene is TRBV29-1, the J gene TRBJ2-1; D possibly matches TRBD1 or TRBD2 (6 bases each). From germline, CDR1 is SQVTM and CDR2 ANQGSEA. The CDR3 runs to 16 residues. The V gene lost 7 bases and the J gene lost 2 bases, with 21 bases spanning the gap. This CDR3 reads CSALEGLEGAYNEQFF. CDR3 in DNA: TGCAGCGCCCTGGAGGGCCTCGAGGGGGCCTACAATGAGCAGTTCTTC.

The DNA for the CDR3 is TGTGCCAGCAGCTCGAGGACTAGCCTGTCCTACAATGAGCAGTTCTTC. It encodes CASSSRTSLSYNEQFF. The rearrangement uses TRBV7-3 and TRBJ2-1, with 8 nucleotides matching TRBD2. CDR3 length: 16 amino acids. The germline V gene has CDR1 SGHTA and CDR2 FQGTGA. With V trimmed by 4 bases and J by 1 base, 6 bases remained unmatched.